This T cell receptor beta chain is from a study of CD8 T cells in ankylosing spondylitis. V was shortened by 7 bases and J by 6 bases, with 15 bases between the two germline ends. The CDR3 is 13 residues long. TCRdb called the 5' RACE reads again in MiXCR, with one record for every CDR3 protein. The sample has 250,000 to 300,000 distinct CDR3 sequences; about 19% are singletons. This TCR was recovered from a male donor with ankylosing spondylitis or in good health (not recorded which). The genes are TRBV12-3 or TRBV12-4 and TRBJ2-5, with D possibly matching TRBD1 (5 bases). Material for sequencing was blood, either unsorted or a sorted T cell fraction (not recorded which). CDR3 nucleotide sequence: TGTGCCAGCACGATGTCAGGGCGCAAGACCCAGTACTTC. Translating it yields CASTMSGRKTQYF.